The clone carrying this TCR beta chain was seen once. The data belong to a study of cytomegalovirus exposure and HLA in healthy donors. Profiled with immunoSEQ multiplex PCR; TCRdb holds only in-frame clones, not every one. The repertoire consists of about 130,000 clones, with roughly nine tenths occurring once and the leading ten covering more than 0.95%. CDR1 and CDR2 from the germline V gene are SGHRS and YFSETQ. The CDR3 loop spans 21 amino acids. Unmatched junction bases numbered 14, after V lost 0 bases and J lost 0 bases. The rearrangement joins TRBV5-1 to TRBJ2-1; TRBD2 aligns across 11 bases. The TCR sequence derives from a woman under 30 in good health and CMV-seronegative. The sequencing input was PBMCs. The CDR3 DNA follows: TGCGCCAGCAGCTTGGCCCCCGTAATAGCGGGGGGGGTGAGCTCCTACAATGAGCAGTTCTTC. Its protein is CASSLAPVIAGGVSSYNEQFF.